What follows are 26 T cell receptor beta chains derived from one specimen sequenced in a study of shared clonotypes between healthy human individuals (dated by TCRdb to 2019 to 2021). The method was the immunoSEQ multiplex PCR assay. As stored in TCRdb, this immuneACCESS dataset retains in-frame rearrangements with V and J assigned. A fraction of the clones does not appear; measured against another copy, unresolved V genes explain less than half of the discrepancy, and the remainder lacks a known reason. The sample table shows 2.5 million or so clones, and approximately 92% are seen once. The ten largest clonotypes hold around 0.14% of the sample. The specimen sequenced was naive CD4+ T cells sorted from blood. The sample's cell subset or site label is to be understood as: CD45RA+ positively selected. The receptors shown here come from a man aged 18 to 30 in good health.

The chain has TRBV6-6 and TRBJ1-5; 7 bases match TRBD1. Germline V gene lookup returns CDR1 MNHNY and CDR2 SVGAGI (reference sequence). The V gene end was trimmed by 6 bases and the J gene end by 7 bases; junction bases not matched to a gene: 12. CDR3 size: 15 residues. The CDR3 reads CASRNYRGHGQPQHF. The CDR3 bases are TGTGCCAGCAGGAATTACAGGGGTCATGGACAGCCCCAGCATTTT.

Concerning this clone: In the same sample, other DNA sequences code for this CDR3. The chain recombines TRBV18 with TRBJ2-5, with D uncertain. V was clipped by 4 bases and J by 8 bases, with 8 bases between them. The CDR3 extends over 11 amino acids. Germline values: CDR1 KGHSH, CDR2 LQKENI. In DNA, the CDR3 is TGTGCCAGCTCACTGGTGGAAACCCAGTACTTC. Its protein is CASSLVETQYF.

DNA for the CDR3: TGTGCCAGCAGTTCCAGGCGCCTTCTCCAAGAGACCCAGTACTTC. Its translation is CASSSRRLLQETQYF. This chain joins TRBV27 and TRBJ2-5; no clear D gene. V shed 4 bases and J shed 1 base, with 13 bases lying between them. Germline V gene sequence: CDR1 MNHEY, CDR2 SMNVEV (reference sequence). CDR3 size: 15 residues.

V usage is TRBV6-1 and J usage is TRBJ1-6, with D unresolved. Per the germline V gene, CDR1 is MNHNS and CDR2 is SASEGT. The CDR3 has 11 residues. V lost 4 bases and J lost 14, with 9 bases in between. Written as DNA, the CDR3 is TGTGCCAGCAGTGTGACGGAGACCCTCCACTTT. Protein sequence: CASSVTETLHF.

As concerns this clone: Distinct nucleotide sequences in the sample also encode this CDR3. The chain carries TRBV30 and TRBJ2-7; no firm D call. The ends were cut back, 2 bases at V and 2 bases at J, with 10 bases in the middle. The CDR3 is 13 residues long. Germline V gives CDR1 GTSNPN, CDR2 SVGIG (reference sequence). CDR3 sequence reads: CAWSPGPPYEQYF. CDR3 coding DNA: TGTGCCTGGAGTCCCGGGCCCCCCTACGAGCAGTACTTC.

This chain uses TRBV19 with TRBJ2-2; 8 nucleotides line up with TRBD1. The CDR3 loop spans 15 amino acids. V shed 5 bases, J shed 3 bases, and the junction held 5 bases outside the gene matches. In germline, CDR1 is LNHDA, CDR2 SQIVND (reference sequence). DNA of the CDR3: TGTGCCAGTAGTGGACAGGGACGGTACACCGGGGAGCTGTTTTTT. Translated, it gives CASSGQGRYTGELFF.

The V gene is TRBV27, the J gene TRBJ1-2; D call uncertain. The V end was cut by 3 bases, the J end by 7 bases, with 12 bases between. This CDR3 comprises 13 residues. The germline gives CDR1 MNHEY, CDR2 SMNVEV (reference sequence). Written as DNA, the CDR3 is TGTGCCAGCAGTTTGGAGGGTATGGTTGGCTACACCTTC. This encodes CASSLEGMVGYTF.

The chain carries TRBV19 and TRBJ2-3; tentative D call: TRBD1 (7 bases). The CDR3 extends over 16 amino acids. The ends were cut back, 5 bases at V and 0 bases at J, with 15 bases in the middle. Germline CDR1 reads LNHDA; CDR2 reads SQIVND (reference sequence). The CDR3 DNA is TGTGCCAGTAGTGGAGGGGGCGGCACTAGCACAGATACGCAGTATTTT. Amino acids: CASSGGGGTSTDTQYF.

The sample holds one count of this clone. The chain links TRBV28 to TRBJ2-7, with D hard to call. The CDR3 contains 15 residues. The V end was cut by 6 bases, the J end by 7 bases, with 22 bases between. From germline, CDR1 is MDHEN and CDR2 SYDVKM. The CDR3 DNA reads TGTGCCAGCAGGGGGATTACGGGTCCTTTAGGGGAGCAGTACTTC. Residues: CASRGITGPLGEQYF.

This chain uses TRBV5-1 with TRBJ1-5, with 7 bases fitting TRBD1. V lost 3 bases and J lost 4; bases outside the gene matches: 7. The length of the CDR3 is 15 residues. Germline CDR1 and CDR2: SGHRS and YFSETQ. The CDR3 spells CASSSTGQENQPQHF. In DNA form, the CDR3 reads TGCGCCAGCAGCTCGACAGGGCAGGAGAATCAGCCCCAGCATTTT.

The table lists this clone with a few counts. The chain uses TRBV2 and TRBJ1-5; D is perhaps TRBD1 (5 bases). Trimming took off 3 bases at V and 6 bases at J, with 12 bases between the two ends. This CDR3 comprises 14 residues. Germline V gene sequence: CDR1 SNHLY, CDR2 FYNNEI. The CDR3 coding sequence is TGTGCCAGCAGTGAGCAGGGTATTGGTCAGCCCCAGCATTTT. Residues: CASSEQGIGQPQHF.

The chain carries TRBV7-2 and TRBJ2-1; maybe TRBD2 (7 bases). This CDR3 has 16 amino acids. V lost 7 bases and J lost 0, with 16 bases in between. Germline CDR1 is SGHTA and CDR2 is FQGNSA. The CDR3 reads CASTLRGGSSYNEQFF. In DNA, the CDR3 is TGTGCCAGCACCCTAAGGGGGGGCAGCTCCTACAATGAGCAGTTCTTC.

The rearrangement links TRBV2 to TRBJ2-3; 9 bases fit TRBD2. Trimming cost V 5 bases and J 3 bases; bases outside gene matches: 6. The V gene's germline CDR1 is SNHLY and CDR2 FYNNEI. The length of the CDR3 is 15 residues. The CDR3 sequence: CASSRLAAGTDTQYF. The CDR3 nucleotides read TGTGCCAGCAGTCGACTAGCGGCAGGGACAGATACGCAGTATTTT.

The chain joins TRBV6-5 to TRBJ1-6; the match to TRBD1 covers 8 bases. The germline gives CDR1 MNHEY, CDR2 SVGAGI. Losses at the gene ends were 2 bases for V and 7 bases for J; bases not matched to a gene: 1. The CDR3 is 14 residues long. CDR3 sequence (DNA): TGTGCCAGCAGTTACCGGACAGGGAATTCACCCCTCCACTTT. Translation: CASSYRTGNSPLHF.

V gene TRBV7-9 combines with J gene TRBJ2-7; D may be TRBD2 (5 bases). V was pared by 5 bases and J by 2 bases, with 19 bases between. The CDR3 is 16 amino acids. The germline CDR1 and CDR2 sequences are SEHNR and FQNEAQ (reference sequence). The CDR3 DNA is TGTGCCAGCAGCACGAGCGGCCAAGGAGTTACCTACGAGCAGTACTTC. It codes for CASSTSGQGVTYEQYF.

J is TRBJ1-1 and V is TRBV11-2, with D uncertain. The CDR3 is 15 residues long. The germline CDR1 and CDR2 sequences are SGHAT and FQNNGV. Trimming removed 5 bases at V and 1 base at J, with 14 bases between. CDR3 nucleotides: TGTGCCAGCAGCCTGCCTCGAAGGGAGAACACTGAAGCTTTCTTT. It specifies CASSLPRRENTEAFF. Full variable domain (outside the CDR3, taken from reference TRBV11-2 and TRBJ1-1): EAGVAQSPRYKIIEKRQSVAFWCNPISGHATLYWYQQILGQGPKLLIQFQNNGVVDDSQLPKDRFSAERLKGVDSTLKIQPAKLEDSAVYLCASSLPRRENTEAFFGQGTRLTVV.

This chain links TRBV13 with TRBJ1-3; TRBD1 is a possible D gene (6 bases). The CDR3 is 14 amino acids. Between the trimmed V and J ends, which lost 5 bases and 4 bases, there was a span of 12 bases. The V gene's germline CDR1 is PRHDT and CDR2 FYEKMQ (reference sequence). CDR3 sequence: CASSPGGGGNTIYF. In DNA form, the CDR3 reads TGTGCCAGCAGCCCTGGGGGCGGGGGAAACACCATATATTTT.

The chain uses TRBV19 and TRBJ2-1; TRBD1 might be the D (6 bases). Germline lookup yields CDR1 LNHDA and CDR2 SQIVND (reference sequence). This CDR3 comprises 14 residues. The V end was cut by 4 bases, the J end by 6 bases, with 13 bases between. In nucleotides, the CDR3 is TGTGCCAGTAGTACCCTAACAGGGCCCAATGAGCAGTTCTTC. This sequence encodes CASSTLTGPNEQFF.

This clone was observed a single time. The V gene is TRBV7-2, the J gene TRBJ2-7, with D hard to call. The V gene lost 3 bases and the J gene lost 5 bases, with 5 bases spanning the gap. CDR3 length: 11 amino acids. Germline lookup yields CDR1 SGHTA and CDR2 FQGNSA. The CDR3 here is CASSFIDEQYF. In DNA form, the CDR3 reads TGTGCCAGCAGCTTTATCGACGAGCAGTACTTC. The complete variable domain, with remaining parts taken from reference TRBV7-2 and TRBJ2-7, reads GAGVSQSPSNKVTEKGKDVELRCDPISGHTALYWYRQSLGQGLEFLIYFQGNSAPDKSGLPSDRFSAERTGGSVSTLTIQRTQQEDSAVYLCASSFIDEQYFGPGTRLTVT.

The gene calls are TRBV7-2 and TRBJ1-1; TRBD1 matches at 8 bases. This CDR3 spans 11 amino acids. J gave up 11 bases and V 5 bases, and 4 bases lay outside the gene matches. Per germline, CDR1 SGHTA and CDR2 FQGNSA. The CDR3 nucleotides are TGTGCCAGCAGCGCGGACAGGGAGGCTTTCTTT. Its protein is CASSADREAFF.

The chain is built from TRBV11-2 and TRBJ1-1; D may be TRBD1 (6 bases). Germline V gene data show CDR1 as SGHAT and CDR2 as FQNNGV. Trimming removed 1 base from V and 9 bases from J, with 9 bases in between. The CDR3 has 12 amino acids. CDR3 in amino acids: CASSLVDRQAFF. The CDR3 coding sequence is TGTGCCAGCAGCTTAGTCGACAGGCAAGCTTTCTTT.

The V call is TRBV10-3, the J call TRBJ2-5, with 11 bases fitting TRBD2. This CDR3 spans 14 amino acids. Germline lookup yields CDR1 ENHRY and CDR2 SYGVKD. The junction had 6 bases not matched to a gene; V was cut back by 10 bases and J by 2 bases. CDR3 sequence: CATYSGGGQETQYF. DNA of the CDR3: TGTGCCACCTATAGCGGGGGGGGACAAGAGACCCAGTACTTC.

This clone was detected only a few times. The J gene is TRBJ1-1, the V gene TRBV11-2; no definite D call. V was clipped by 4 bases and J by 5 bases, with 5 bases between them. CDR1 SGHAT and CDR2 FQNNGV come from the germline V gene. The CDR3 contains 11 residues. CDR3 bases: TGTGCCAGCAGCTCCCTGACTGAAGCTTTCTTT. Protein sequence: CASSSLTEAFF. The full variable domain, rest sourced from reference TRBV11-2 and TRBJ1-1, is EAGVAQSPRYKIIEKRQSVAFWCNPISGHATLYWYQQILGQGPKLLIQFQNNGVVDDSQLPKDRFSAERLKGVDSTLKIQPAKLEDSAVYLCASSSLTEAFFGQGTRLTVV.

The rearrangement joins TRBV7-9 to TRBJ2-4; 7 bases align to TRBD1. J was trimmed by 1 base and V by 6 bases; bases with no gene match: 6. The CDR3 is 15 residues long. The germline CDR1 and CDR2 sequences are SEHNR and FQNEAQ (reference sequence). CDR3 amino acids: CASSTDRAAKNIQYF. The CDR3 coding sequence is TGTGCCAGCAGTACAGACAGGGCGGCCAAAAACATTCAGTACTTC.

CDR3 residues: CASSLEGGVAEAFF. DNA for the CDR3: TGTGCCAGCAGCTTAGAAGGGGGCGTAGCTGAAGCTTTCTTT. V usage is TRBV7-2 and J usage is TRBJ1-1; 7 bases agree with TRBD1. Per germline, CDR1 SGHTA and CDR2 FQGNSA. Trimming removed 1 base from V and 6 bases from J; junction bases left unmatched: 5. The CDR3 consists of 14 residues.

The genes are TRBV10-3 and TRBJ2-7, with a weak D call TRBD1 (6 bases). Germline CDR1 ENHRY, CDR2 SYGVKD. Trimming pared 7 bases from V and 3 bases from J, leaving 19 bases between. This CDR3 region has 15 residues. CDR3 loop: CAITPGTLYNYEQYF. The CDR3 DNA sequence: TGTGCCATCACACCCGGGACACTCTATAACTACGAGCAGTACTTC.